One and the same sample provided the 15 T cell receptor beta chains below, sequenced in a study of blood T cell repertoires in COVID-19. Data came from immunoSEQ multiplex PCR; TCRdb stores just in-frame clones and leaves some out. This table holds about 180,000 clones, approximately 86% found once. Input material: peripheral blood. The origin of the receptors is a man of 80 years or more with COVID-19, enrolled during active disease.

The V gene is TRBV5-6, the J gene TRBJ2-7; no definite D call. Germline values: CDR1 SGHDT, CDR2 YYEEEE. This CDR3 has 14 residues. Trimming cost V 0 bases and J 6 bases, with 13 bases left between them. The CDR3 nucleotides read TGTGCCAGCAGCTTGGGCTCCATACAAGTCGAGCAGTACTTC. Its translation is CASSLGSIQVEQYF. Combining the CDR3 with reference TRBV5-6 and TRBJ2-7 gives the whole variable domain DAGVTQSPTHLIKTRGQQVTLRCSPKSGHDTVSWYQQALGQGPQFIFQYYEEEERQRGNFPDRFSGHQFPNYSSELNVNALLLGDSALYLCASSLGSIQVEQYFGPGTRLTVT.

The chain recombines TRBV19 with TRBJ1-6; D remains unclear. CDR1 and CDR2 from the germline V gene are LNHDA and SQIVND (reference sequence). Trimming left V 3 bases short and J 4 bases short, with 7 bases between. The CDR3 spans 14 residues. The CDR3 DNA follows: TGTGCCAGTAGTATGAGCAGGTATAATTCACCCCTCCACTTT. It codes for CASSMSRYNSPLHF.

The chain employs TRBV27 and TRBJ2-1; D is possibly TRBD2 (5 bases). The CDR3 has 13 amino acids. V was cut by 5 bases and J by 6 bases, with 11 bases left in between. The germline V gene encodes CDR1 MNHEY and CDR2 SMNVEV (reference sequence). In DNA form, the CDR3 reads TGTGCCAGCAGTCCCGAGGGATTCAATGAGCAGTTCTTC. Protein: CASSPEGFNEQFF.

The chain has TRBV2 and TRBJ2-1; unclear D gene. Germline V gene sequence: CDR1 SNHLY, CDR2 FYNNEI. Trimming took 6 bases from V and 10 from J, leaving 10 bases between them. The CDR3 runs to 11 residues. In DNA form, the CDR3 reads TGTGCCAGCAGGGCGGTGGAGGAGCAGTTCTTC. It translates to CASRAVEEQFF.

This chain links TRBV5-4 with TRBJ2-2; D gene ambiguous. Trimming pared 0 bases from V and 4 bases from J, leaving 7 bases between. The CDR3 contains 14 residues. The germline CDR1 and CDR2 sequences are SGHNT and YYREEE (reference sequence). The CDR3 here is CASSLGGLTGELFF. The CDR3 DNA reads TGTGCCAGCAGCTTGGGAGGCCTCACCGGGGAGCTGTTTTTT.

J is TRBJ2-7 and V is TRBV7-2, with D possibly being TRBD1 (8 bases). The CDR3 runs to 16 residues. Between the trimmed V and J ends, which lost 5 bases and 2 bases, there was a span of 19 bases. The germline CDR1 and CDR2 sequences are SGHTA and FQGNSA. CDR3 bases: TGTGCCAGCAGCCGTACAGGGGGGGGGTCACCCTACGAGCAGTACTTC. The encoded protein is CASSRTGGGSPYEQYF.

This clone was recorded once. The rearrangement links TRBV9 to TRBJ2-3; the match to TRBD1 covers 10 bases. This CDR3 spans 15 amino acids. With 3 bases clipped from V and 6 bases from J, the junction kept 7 bases outside the gene matches. Germline values: CDR1 SGDLS, CDR2 YYNGEE. The CDR3 region is CASSAVGQGSDTQYF. The CDR3 DNA reads TGTGCCAGCAGCGCTGTGGGACAGGGGTCCGATACGCAGTATTTT.

CDR3 in amino acids: CASSWGDLAGGGELFF. CDR3 coding DNA: TGCGCCAGCAGCTGGGGCGACCTAGCGGGCGGCGGGGAGCTGTTTTTT. The gene calls are TRBV5-1 and TRBJ2-2; the match to TRBD2 covers 8 bases. The V gene end was trimmed by 3 bases and the J gene end by 7 bases; junction bases not matched to a gene: 11. Per the germline V gene, CDR1 is SGHRS and CDR2 is YFSETQ. The CDR3 is 16 amino acids.

The J gene is TRBJ2-3, the V gene TRBV2; 9 bases align to TRBD1. V shed 6 bases, J shed 6 bases, and the junction held 4 bases outside the gene matches. In germline, CDR1 is SNHLY, CDR2 FYNNEI. The CDR3 runs 13 residues. CDR3 sequence (DNA): TGTGCCAGCAGAGGGACAGGGACCGATACGCAGTATTTT. Protein product: CASRGTGTDTQYF.

V and J are TRBV6-5 and TRBJ1-1; D ambiguous. V lost 6 bases and J 1 base, leaving 9 bases between the germline ends. The CDR3 is 13 residues long. Germline loops: CDR1 MNHEY, CDR2 SVGAGI. As DNA, the CDR3 is TGTGCCAGCAGGGCCACCGCGAACACTGAAGCTTTCTTT. This gives the protein CASRATANTEAFF.

Only a few counts were recorded for this clone. The chain couples TRBV28 to TRBJ2-7, with 7 bases identical to TRBD2. The germline gives CDR1 MDHEN, CDR2 SYDVKM. Trimming at V came to 7 bases and at J to 2 bases, leaving 8 bases not matched to a gene. The CDR3 length is 14 residues. CDR3 in amino acids: CASTDPGTTYEQYF. DNA of the CDR3: TGTGCCAGCACCGATCCCGGGACTACCTACGAGCAGTACTTC.

The chain uses TRBV10-3 and TRBJ1-1; D not certain. Germline V gene sequence: CDR1 ENHRY, CDR2 SYGVKD. V was clipped by 1 base and J by 3 bases, with 12 bases between them. The length of the CDR3 is 15 residues. The CDR3 reads CAISEYGQVDTEAFF. CDR3 nucleotides: TGTGCCATCAGTGAGTATGGTCAGGTGGACACTGAAGCTTTCTTT.

V usage is TRBV6-5 and J usage is TRBJ1-4; D call uncertain. Trimming took off 6 bases at V and 2 bases at J, with 10 bases between the two ends. The CDR3 length is 14 residues. CDR1 is MNHEY and CDR2 is SVGAGI in the germline V gene. The CDR3 nucleotides are TGTGCCAGCAGCTCCCCTAACACTAATGAAAAACTGTTTTTT. This translates into CASSSPNTNEKLFF.

The chain couples TRBV19 to TRBJ1-3, with D possibly being TRBD1 (5 bases). Trimming shortened V by 9 bases and J by 0 bases, and 12 bases separated the two germline ends. The germline gives CDR1 LNHDA, CDR2 SQIVND (reference sequence). The CDR3 spans 14 residues. The CDR3 here is CASSQGFSGNTIYF. DNA of the CDR3: TGTGCCAGCTCCCAGGGATTCTCTGGAAACACCATATATTTT.

The chain couples TRBV4-1 to TRBJ2-7, with TRBD1 as a possible D gene (6 bases). V was trimmed by 0 bases and J by 1 base, leaving 16 bases between them. The CDR3 totals 17 residues. Germline CDR1 reads MGHRA; CDR2 reads YSYEKL. CDR3: CASSQEIRSGASYEQYF. CDR3 DNA sequence: TGCGCCAGCAGCCAAGAGATCCGATCAGGGGCATCCTACGAGCAGTACTTC.